This T cell receptor beta chain originates from a study of T cells in Graves' hyperthyroidism and ophthalmopathy. Amplification targeted TCR beta CDR3 regions from RNA transcripts. Initially, a first-round RT-PCR of the TCR CDR3 employed the HTBI primer set. TCRdb reprocessed the multiplex PCR reads via MiXCR and lists one record per CDR3 protein. The sample carries some 350,000 distinct CDR3 sequences, around 25% recorded once. Per the germline V gene, CDR1 is SNHLY and CDR2 is FYNNEI. The CDR3 sequence is 11 residues long. Input material: blood. The V call is TRBV2, the J call TRBJ2-7; no reliable D call. The DNA end favors TRBJ2-1, so the J call may be wrong. The origin of this receptor is a man in his fifties or sixties with Graves' hyperthyroidism. The DNA of the CDR3 is TGTGCCAGCAGTGAGATTTACGAGCAGTTCTTC. This sequence encodes CASSEIYEQFF.